This is a list of T cell receptor beta chains from one sample in a study of beta chain features in type 1 diabetes. Here immunoSEQ multiplex PCR was the method, and the copy in TCRdb shows in-frame clones only, minus some. The sample includes about 340,000 clones, around 9.7% seen only once; the top ten take approximately 1%. Sequences were obtained from central memory CD4+ T cells from blood. The receptors derive from a man aged 30 to 45 with type 1 diabetes. Each CDR3 is given with its conserved first and last residue. Fields, in order: D gene, CDR3 length, V gene, clone size, J gene, CDR3 protein, CDR3 DNA. D genes are given only for firm matches. Clone size is not always given. Where it is, it says once, few, many or a class for expanded clones.

D gene: .; CDR3 length: 15; V gene: TRBV7-2; clone size: .; J gene: TRBJ2-3; CDR3 protein: CASSFLGSSTDTQYF; CDR3 DNA: TGTGCCAGCAGCTTCCTAGGCTCTAGCACAGATACGCAGTATTTT
D gene: TRBD2; CDR3 length: 16; V gene: TRBV7-2; clone size: few; J gene: TRBJ2-3; CDR3 protein: CASSLKRGALTDTQYF; CDR3 DNA: TGTGCCAGCAGCTTAAAGCGGGGGGCCCTCACAGATACGCAGTATTTT
D gene: .; CDR3 length: 16; V gene: TRBV28; clone size: .; J gene: TRBJ2-7; CDR3 protein: CASSSPWGGSSYEQYF; CDR3 DNA: TGTGCCAGCAGCTCCCCTTGGGGCGGGTCTTCCTACGAGCAGTACTTC
D gene: TRBD1; CDR3 length: 16; V gene: TRBV6-1; clone size: .; J gene: TRBJ2-7; CDR3 protein: CASSEGGTGRPYEQYF; CDR3 DNA: TGTGCCAGCAGTGAAGGGGGGACAGGGAGACCCTACGAGCAGTACTTC
D gene: .; CDR3 length: 15; V gene: TRBV14; clone size: few; J gene: TRBJ2-2; CDR3 protein: CASSQLRGNTGELFF; CDR3 DNA: TGTGCCAGCAGCCAACTTCGGGGGAACACCGGGGAGCTGTTTTTT
D gene: .; CDR3 length: 13; V gene: TRBV5-4; clone size: few; J gene: TRBJ2-1; CDR3 protein: CASSYTDYNEQFF; CDR3 DNA: TGTGCCAGCAGCTACACAGATTACAATGAGCAGTTCTTC
D gene: TRBD1; CDR3 length: 16; V gene: TRBV18; clone size: .; J gene: TRBJ1-2; CDR3 protein: CASSPGTGLSNYGYTF; CDR3 DNA: TGTGCCAGCTCACCAGGGACAGGGTTGAGTAACTATGGCTACACCTTC
D gene: TRBD2; CDR3 length: 18; V gene: TRBV10-3; clone size: few; J gene: TRBJ2-7; CDR3 protein: CAISPWRAGVRSTGEQYF; CDR3 DNA: TGTGCCATCAGTCCTTGGAGGGCGGGGGTTAGATCGACTGGCGAGCAGTACTTC
D gene: .; CDR3 length: 13; V gene: TRBV14; clone size: .; J gene: TRBJ1-1; CDR3 protein: CASSPRTDAEAFF; CDR3 DNA: TGTGCCAGCAGCCCGCGGACGGACGCCGAAGCTTTCTTT
D gene: .; CDR3 length: 12; V gene: TRBV7-2; clone size: few; J gene: TRBJ1-4; CDR3 protein: CASSFSSEKLFF; CDR3 DNA: TGTGCCAGCAGCTTCAGCAGTGAAAAACTGTTTTTT
D gene: .; CDR3 length: 15; V gene: TRBV5-1; clone size: few; J gene: TRBJ2-4; CDR3 protein: CASSPGDPAKNIQYF; CDR3 DNA: TGCGCCAGCAGCCCGGGGGATCCAGCCAAAAACATTCAGTACTTC
D gene: .; CDR3 length: 16; V gene: TRBV9; clone size: many; J gene: TRBJ2-1; CDR3 protein: CASSLRGDTAYNEQFF; CDR3 DNA: TGTGCCAGCAGCCTTAGAGGGGACACCGCATACAATGAGCAGTTCTTC
D gene: .; CDR3 length: 15; V gene: TRBV6-5; clone size: many; J gene: TRBJ2-3; CDR3 protein: CASSFIGGLTDTQYF; CDR3 DNA: TGTGCCAGCAGTTTTATCGGGGGGCTCACAGATACGCAGTATTTT
D gene: .; CDR3 length: 15; V gene: TRBV28; clone size: .; J gene: TRBJ1-1; CDR3 protein: CASSLQGAGNTEAFF; CDR3 DNA: TGTGCCAGCAGTTTGCAAGGGGCGGGGAACACTGAAGCTTTCTTT
D gene: .; CDR3 length: 12; V gene: TRBV9; clone size: .; J gene: TRBJ1-1; CDR3 protein: CASSSAWSEAFF; CDR3 DNA: TGTGCCAGCAGCTCGGCGTGGAGTGAAGCTTTCTTT
D gene: .; CDR3 length: 12; V gene: TRBV7-9; clone size: .; J gene: TRBJ2-3; CDR3 protein: CASGYIPDTQYF; CDR3 DNA: TGTGCCAGCGGATACATCCCCGATACGCAGTATTTT
D gene: TRBD1; CDR3 length: 15; V gene: TRBV4-3; clone size: few; J gene: TRBJ1-2; CDR3 protein: CASSQGRDRAYGYTF; CDR3 DNA: TGCGCCAGCAGCCAAGGGCGGGACAGGGCCTATGGCTACACCTTC
D gene: TRBD1; CDR3 length: 13; V gene: TRBV7-2; clone size: .; J gene: TRBJ1-2; CDR3 protein: CASRTTGSYGYTF; CDR3 DNA: TGTGCCAGCAGGACGACAGGGTCCTATGGCTACACCTTC
D gene: .; CDR3 length: 13; V gene: TRBV10-3; clone size: .; J gene: TRBJ1-1; CDR3 protein: CAIRLQGNTEAFF; CDR3 DNA: TGTGCCATCAGACTACAGGGGAACACTGAAGCTTTCTTT
D gene: .; CDR3 length: 13; V gene: TRBV5-1; clone size: .; J gene: TRBJ2-5; CDR3 protein: CASHSAFQETQYF; CDR3 DNA: TGCGCCAGTCATAGCGCCTTCCAAGAGACCCAGTACTTC
D gene: TRBD2; CDR3 length: 14; V gene: TRBV5-1; clone size: few; J gene: TRBJ2-3; CDR3 protein: CASSLGLAADTQYF; CDR3 DNA: TGCGCCAGCAGCTTGGGACTAGCGGCGGATACGCAGTATTTT
D gene: .; CDR3 length: 14; V gene: TRBV6-6; clone size: .; J gene: TRBJ2-7; CDR3 protein: CASSPGGKPYEQYF; CDR3 DNA: TGTGCCAGCAGCCCCGGGGGCAAACCCTACGAGCAGTACTTC
D gene: .; CDR3 length: 19; V gene: TRBV7-9; clone size: few; J gene: TRBJ2-5; CDR3 protein: CASSSLGGQLPRIQETQYF; CDR3 DNA: TGTGCCAGCAGCAGCTTAGGCGGACAACTCCCCCGGATCCAAGAGACCCAGTACTTC
D gene: TRBD1; CDR3 length: 15; V gene: TRBV2; clone size: .; J gene: TRBJ2-2; CDR3 protein: CASRGQGLDTGELFF; CDR3 DNA: TGTGCCAGCAGAGGACAGGGGTTGGACACCGGGGAGCTGTTTTTT
D gene: TRBD1; CDR3 length: 17; V gene: TRBV7-2; clone size: few; J gene: TRBJ1-2; CDR3 protein: CASSFDRGPRMSYGYTF; CDR3 DNA: TGTGCCAGCAGCTTCGACAGGGGGCCCAGAATGTCCTATGGCTACACCTTC
D gene: TRBD1; CDR3 length: 17; V gene: TRBV5-4; clone size: few; J gene: TRBJ2-2; CDR3 protein: CASSRALGTGSAGELFF; CDR3 DNA: TGTGCCAGCAGCCGCGCACTGGGGACAGGGTCTGCCGGGGAGCTGTTTTTT
D gene: TRBD1; CDR3 length: 16; V gene: TRBV14; clone size: few; J gene: TRBJ2-2; CDR3 protein: CASSRDPDRAIGELFF; CDR3 DNA: TGTGCCAGCAGCCGGGATCCTGACAGGGCAATCGGGGAGCTGTTTTTT
D gene: .; CDR3 length: 16; V gene: TRBV29-1; clone size: few; J gene: TRBJ2-3; CDR3 protein: CSVASGPSDFTDTQYF; CDR3 DNA: TGCAGCGTTGCGAGTGGGCCCTCCGACTTCACAGATACGCAGTATTTT
D gene: TRBD1; CDR3 length: 14; V gene: TRBV4-1; clone size: few; J gene: TRBJ1-1; CDR3 protein: CASSHSDRATEAFF; CDR3 DNA: TGCGCCAGCAGCCACTCCGACAGGGCCACTGAAGCTTTCTTT